This passage covers 20 T cell receptor beta chains from one sample sequenced in a study of T cell repertoires in cytomegalovirus infection. For these TCRs, the target antigens are not known. TCRdb reanalysed the reads using MiXCR and keeps one entry per CDR3 protein. Of roughly 800,000 distinct CDR3 sequences in the sample, about 28% are singletons; the top ten hold less than 15%. The sequencing used cultured CD8+ T cells from PBMCs, collected from culture after CMV antigen stimulation. The receptors were sampled from a human donor in good health (CMV status not recorded). Some clones in this sample may be carry-over from other donors' samples.

The V and J genes are TRBV6-8 and TRBJ2-7; D is unclear. V shed 5 bases and J shed 3 bases, with 17 bases lying between them. The length of the CDR3 is 15 residues. Per germline, CDR1 MNHGY and CDR2 SAAAGT. CDR3 DNA: TGTGCCAGCAGTCGCAAGGGCCCCGACAACTACGAGCAGTACGTC. It is translated as CASSRKGPDNYEQYV.

The J gene is TRBJ2-5, the V gene TRBV7-6; D not resolved. The CDR3 consists of 15 residues. The V gene lost 5 bases and the J gene lost 4 bases, with 17 bases spanning the gap. Germline loops: CDR1 SGHVS, CDR2 FNYEAQ. In nucleotides, the CDR3 is TGTGCCAGCAGCCCCCGAGCACCTAAGCGAGAGACCCAGTACTTC. It codes for CASSPRAPKRETQYF.

Of note for this clonotype: A read error may account for a junction end that differs from germline. V is TRBV4-1 and J is TRBJ1-2, with D possibly matching TRBD1 (5 bases). Germline CDR1 is MGHRA and CDR2 is YSYEKL. The CDR3 spans 16 residues. In nucleotides, the CDR3 is TGTGCCAGCAGCCTTAAAACAGGCTCCACTAACTATGGCTACACCTTC. It yields the protein CASSLKTGSTNYGYTF.

V is TRBV5-5 and J is TRBJ2-4; D tentatively reads TRBD1 or TRBD2 (5 bases each). The CDR3 runs 16 residues. Germline CDR1 is SGHKS and CDR2 is YYEKEE (reference sequence). The V and J ends lost 7 bases and 5 bases respectively, with 22 bases between them. The CDR3 DNA is TGTGCCAGCCGAGGGGCGTCAGACACTAGGGAAAACATTCAGTACTTC. It is translated as CASRGASDTRENIQYF.

The chain carries TRBV25-1 and TRBJ2-5; D is unclear. The CDR3 covers 17 residues. Germline CDR1 is MGHDK and CDR2 is SYGVNS. V lost 1 base, J lost 2 bases, and 17 bases lay in between. This CDR3 is CASSEFPISSLQETQYF. CDR3 DNA: TGTGCCAGCAGTGAATTCCCCATATCCTCCTTACAAGAGACCCAGTACTTC.

This chain links TRBV19 with TRBJ2-1, with TRBD1 identical over 7 bases. CDR1 is LNHDA, CDR2 SQIVND, per germline (reference sequence). V was pared by 3 bases and J by 3 bases, with 5 bases of the junction left unmatched. This CDR3 is 15 amino acids long. The CDR3 DNA reads TGTGCCAGTAGTATGTCGAGACAGGGCTACAATGAGCAGTTCTTC. Translated: CASSMSRQGYNEQFF.

This clonotype was detected a few times. This chain links TRBV6-5 with TRBJ1-1, with unresolved D. V dropped 2 bases and J dropped 0 bases, with 22 bases sitting between them. This CDR3 has 19 amino acids. CDR1 and CDR2 from the germline V gene are MNHEY and SVGAGI. DNA of the CDR3: TGTGCCAGCAGTTACGAGGCTGCGCCCAGTCGGCTACTGAACACTGAAGCTTTCTTT. This gives the protein CASSYEAAPSRLLNTEAFF.

V usage is TRBV27 and J usage is TRBJ2-1; TRBD2 aligns across 15 bases. The CDR3 has 21 amino acids. Germline CDR1 and CDR2: MNHEY and SMNVEV (reference sequence). J gave up 7 bases and V 1 base, and 17 bases lay outside the gene matches. The DNA for the CDR3 is TGTGCCAGCAGTTTATATAGTATAGGGACTAGCGGGGGGTCGGGGGGAAATGAGCAGTTCTTC. Translated, it gives CASSLYSIGTSGGSGGNEQFF.

This clonotype was detected only once. The V call is TRBV6-5, the J call TRBJ2-2, with a possible D match to TRBD1 (6 bases). Germline lookup yields CDR1 MNHEY and CDR2 SVGAGI. CDR3 length equals 16 residues. V gave up 10 bases and J gave up 4 bases, with 22 bases separating them. In DNA, the CDR3 is TGTGCCACGGGATGGTCAGGGGAAGGGGTCACCGGGGAGCTGTTTTTT. It is translated as CATGWSGEGVTGELFF.

The V gene is TRBV6-6, the J gene TRBJ2-7, with D unclear. V was shortened by 3 bases and J by 0 bases, with 6 bases between the two germline ends. The CDR3 covers 13 residues. Germline CDR1 is MNHNY and CDR2 is SVGAGI (reference sequence). The CDR3 protein is CASSYSNSYEQYF. The DNA of the CDR3 is TGTGCCAGCAGTTATTCAAACTCCTACGAGCAGTACTTC.

This clonotype came up many times. The J gene is TRBJ2-2, the V gene TRBV7-6, with a tentative D call TRBD2 (6 bases). Looked up from germline, CDR1 is SGHVS and CDR2 is FNYEAQ. V gave up 5 bases and J gave up 7 bases, with 14 bases separating them. The CDR3 has 14 residues. The CDR3 nucleotides read TGTGCCAGCAGCCATAGCGGAGGGGTCGGGGAGCTGTTTTTT. This translates into CASSHSGGVGELFF.

This clonotype was detected many times. This sequence joins TRBV7-9 and TRBJ1-1; the D gene is possibly TRBD1 (5 bases). The CDR3 is made up of 13 amino acids. In germline, CDR1 is SEHNR, CDR2 FQNEAQ (reference sequence). The V end lost 5 bases, the J end lost 3 bases, and 10 bases lay between the germline ends. In nucleotides, the CDR3 is TGTGCCAGCAGCCCAAGGGGAGACACTGAAGCTTTCTTT. It specifies CASSPRGDTEAFF.

The chain joins TRBV20-1 to TRBJ1-1, with 10 bases identical to TRBD1. Germline-derived CDR1 and CDR2 are DFQATT and SNEGSKA (reference sequence). The length of the CDR3 is 14 residues. J was trimmed by 12 bases and V by 3 bases; bases with no gene match: 13. CDR3 in DNA: TGCAGTGCTAGGCGACAGGGGGCATACCTAGAAACTTTCTTT. Translation gives CSARRQGAYLETFF.

This clonotype was observed a handful of times. This rearrangement joins TRBV6-5 to TRBJ2-1; no firm D call. The germline gives CDR1 MNHEY, CDR2 SVGAGI. The CDR3 runs to 13 residues. Trimming removed 8 bases from V and 6 bases from J, with 14 bases in between. The CDR3 loop is CASGSPSGNEQFF. The CDR3 bases are TGTGCCAGCGGAAGCCCCTCCGGCAATGAGCAGTTCTTC.

The rearrangement joins TRBV7-9 to TRBJ1-6, with no clear D. Germline V gene data show CDR1 as SEHNR and CDR2 as FQNEAQ (reference sequence). The CDR3 totals 12 residues. Trimming removed 0 bases from V and 10 bases from J, with 4 bases in between. The CDR3 protein is CASSLALSPLHF. The CDR3 bases are TGTGCCAGCAGCTTAGCGTTGTCACCCCTCCACTTT.

This clonotype was found a few times. J is TRBJ1-5 and V is TRBV2; 10 bases are a match to TRBD1. CDR3 length equals 14 residues. Germline V gives CDR1 SNHLY, CDR2 FYNNEI. V shed 5 bases and J 7 bases; nucleotides not matched to a gene: 5. The CDR3 nucleotides read TGTGCCAGCAGTAGGGACAGGGGTGGCCAGCCCCAGCATTTT. Translated, it gives CASSRDRGGQPQHF.

The table lists this clonotype with a few counts. The chain recombines TRBV5-4 with TRBJ1-1; TRBD1 is a possible D gene (5 bases). Trimming took off 4 bases at V and 7 bases at J, with 14 bases between the two ends. In germline, CDR1 is SGHNT, CDR2 YYREEE (reference sequence). The CDR3 consists of 13 residues. CDR3 DNA sequence: TGTGCCAGCAGCACGGACACCCCAGATGAAGCTTTCTTT. As protein: CASSTDTPDEAFF.

The chain couples TRBV6-1 to TRBJ2-5; 9 bases are shared with TRBD1. Trimming at V came to 6 bases and at J to 3 bases, leaving 8 bases not matched to a gene. This CDR3 has 15 residues. The germline CDR1 and CDR2 sequences are MNHNS and SASEGT. The CDR3 coding sequence is TGTGCCAGCAGGTACCGGGACAGGGCTAAAGAGACCCAGTACTTC. Protein product: CASRYRDRAKETQYF.

This clonotype was picked up a small number of times. The chain couples TRBV7-9 to TRBJ1-1; 8 bases are shared with TRBD1. The ends lost 1 base at V and 4 bases at J; junction bases unmatched: 11. CDR1 SEHNR and CDR2 FQNEAQ come from the germline V gene (reference sequence). The CDR3 spans 17 residues. The CDR3 DNA reads TGTGCCAGCAGCTTAGGAATCCGGCAGGGGGCTAGCACTGAAGCTTTCTTT. This sequence encodes CASSLGIRQGASTEAFF. The variable domain in full, completed from reference TRBV7-9 and TRBJ1-1, reads DTGVSQNPRHKITKRGQNVTFRCDPISEHNRLYWYRQTLGQGPEFLTYFQNEAQLEKSRLLSDRFSAERPKGSFSTLEIQRTEQGDSAMYLCASSLGIRQGASTEAFFGQGTRLTVV.

J is TRBJ1-1 and V is TRBV15, with unresolved D. Trimming removed 3 bases at V and 5 bases at J, with 16 bases between. The germline CDR1 and CDR2 sequences are LNHNV and YYDKDF (reference sequence). This CDR3 has 15 amino acids. CDR3 in amino acids: CATSSFASTGTEAFF. The CDR3, as DNA: TGTGCCACCAGCAGTTTCGCCTCGACGGGAACTGAAGCTTTCTTT.